This T cell receptor beta chain was captured by sequencing in a study of tissue T cells after allogeneic stem cell transplantation. Sequenced by immunoSEQ multiplex PCR; TCRdb stores in-frame clones only, minus some. The sample has around 3,500 clones, 49% seen once; the top ten hold roughly a fifth. Whole-study results and caveats: Only a limited share of tissue TCRs appeared in blood or spleen. The patient cohort was small and clinically heterogeneous, with limited sampling depth. Some tissue clones might be persisting host cells; their alloreactivity or antigen specificity was not determined.

Germline V gene sequence: CDR1 LGHNA, CDR2 YNLKQL (reference sequence). The CDR3 is 15 residues long. The V gene end was trimmed by 3 bases and the J gene end by 7 bases; junction bases not matched to a gene: 5. The time point was: mouse harvest day 14 after allogeneic transplant. The graft held 10^6 splenic CD5+ T cells and 10^7 T-cell-depleted bone marrow cells. Tissues came from B6→BALB/c major-mismatch GVHD mice at day 7 or 14. Worth noting for this clone: Its antigen is not identified. The genes and germline here are from mouse. The sequence runs out 1 residue before the end of the CDR3; the remainder is reconstructed from the germline J gene.

Material: gut tissue. The chain uses TRBV5 and TRBJ2-7, with 14 bases matching TRBD2. The TCR originated in a female BALB/c mouse given C57BL/6 T cells with graft-versus-host disease after an allogeneic hematopoietic cell transplant. CDR3 DNA, as far as it was read: TGTGCCAGCAGCCAGTCGGGACTGGGGGGGCGGGAACAGTAC. Translating gives CASSQSGLGGREQY. The entire CDR3 protein is CASSQSGLGGREQYF.